This is a list of T cell receptor beta chains from one sample in a study of low-dose radiotherapy and immunotherapy resistance in tumors. TCRdb re-called the reads through MiXCR, storing one row per CDR3 protein. The sample shows under 90,000 distinct CDR3 sequences, around 17% of them seen only once. The specimen comprised PBMCs, sampled before treatment. The receptors here all came from a male donor with prostate cancer. The CDR3 runs from the conserved cysteine through the conserved F or W. A D gene is named only where the DNA matches it firmly. Clone size is given for some rows only: seen once, a few or many times, or a class if the clone is expanded.

clone size	V gene	D gene	J gene	CDR3 DNA	CDR3 protein
many	TRBV6-2/TRBV6-3	TRBD1	TRBJ2-3	TGTGCCAGCGAGACAGGGGCCACGGTCGATACGCAGTATTTT	CASETGATVDTQYF
many	TRBV6-2/TRBV6-3	.	TRBJ2-7	TGTGCCAGCAGTTACTGGAACTACGAGCAGTACTTC	CASSYWNYEQYF
many	TRBV6-2/TRBV6-3	.	TRBJ2-5	TGTGCCCCCCACGCTAGCGAAGAAGAGACCCAGTACTTC	CAPHASEEETQYF
many	TRBV3-1	TRBD2	TRBJ2-2	TGTGCCAGCAGCCTTAGCGGGGGTGCGGTCGGGGAGCTGTTTTTT	CASSLSGGAVGELFF
many	TRBV6-4	.	TRBJ1-2	TGTGCCAGCAGTGACGGGGAGAATGGCTACACCTTC	CASSDGENGYTF
many	TRBV5-1	.	TRBJ2-2	TGCGCCAGCAGCTCGTCCACACTCGAGGGCACCGGGGAGCTGTTTTTT	CASSSSTLEGTGELFF
many	TRBV2	TRBD2	TRBJ2-1	TGTGCCAGCAGTGAAGCTAGCGGGGGGGAGTATGAGCAGTTCTTC	CASSEASGGEYEQFF
.	TRBV7-2	.	TRBJ2-5	TGTGCCAGCAGCTTAGCGGAGAGTCGGGAGACCCAGTACTTC	CASSLAESRETQYF
many	TRBV5-8	TRBD2	TRBJ2-1	TGTGCCAGCAGCTTGGGGACGGCGGGGGACGAGCAGTTCTTC	CASSLGTAGDEQFF
many	TRBV19	TRBD2	TRBJ2-1	TGTGCCAGTAGCATACTAGCGGGCAATGAGCAGTTCTTC	CASSILAGNEQFF
many	TRBV7-8	TRBD2	TRBJ2-7	TGTGCCAGCAGGGAACTAGCGGGGGGACTCGAGCAGTACTTC	CASRELAGGLEQYF
many	TRBV5-4	.	TRBJ2-5	TGTGCCAGCAGCTTCGAGGGGCGCGGGGAGACCCAGTACTTC	CASSFEGRGETQYF
many	TRBV5-1	TRBD2	TRBJ2-3	TGCGCCAGCAGCAGGAGCGGGGGGGCTTCGGCAGATACGCAGTATTTT	CASSRSGGASADTQYF
many	TRBV3-1	.	TRBJ2-1	TGTGCCAGCAGCCAAGATCGCTCGGTGGGTTTGGATGAGCAGTTCTTC	CASSQDRSVGLDEQFF
many	TRBV29-1	.	TRBJ2-1	TGCAGCGAGCTTAGCGGATCCTCCTACAATGAGCAGTTCTTC	CSELSGSSYNEQFF
many	TRBV6-1	.	TRBJ2-7	TGTGCCAGCAGTCCGCCCCGGACAAAGGGCGAGCAGTACTTC	CASSPPRTKGEQYF